The source of this T cell receptor (beta chain) is a study of T cells in Graves' hyperthyroidism and ophthalmopathy. As regards this clonotype: Its specificity is not known.

Thyroid ultrasound, orbital computed tomography, clinical symptoms, and serum thyroxine and TRAb underpinned diagnoses. The PBMCs were taken from about 10 ml of fresh peripheral blood. TCR beta CDR3 sequences were amplified from RNA transcripts. HTBI primers were employed in a first-round RT-PCR of the TCR CDR3. MiXCR, applied by TCRdb to the multiplex PCR reads, yields one record per CDR3 protein. Here the sample spans roughly 380,000 distinct CDR3 sequences, about 15% being singletons. Study-level results: Ophthalmopathy and stable hyperthyroidism were separated by a 13 V-J model.

The clonotype comes from a woman aged 60-75 years with Graves' hyperthyroidism. The specimen sequenced was blood.

CDR3 sequence: CASGTNTDTQYF. DNA of the CDR3: TGTGCCAGCGGGACCAACACAGATACGCAGTATTTT. The V and J genes are TRBV11-2 and TRBJ2-3; D may be TRBD1 or TRBD2 (5 bases each). CDR3 length: 12 amino acids. CDR1 and CDR2 from the germline V gene are SGHAT and FQNNGV. Trimming removed 8 bases from V and 2 bases from J, with 8 bases in between.